One sample yielded the 21 T cell receptor beta chains listed below, sequenced in a study of shared clonotypes between healthy human individuals. Sequencing was performed with immunoSEQ multiplex PCR; in TCRdb, only in-frame clones are kept and a portion is missing. The repertoire has millions of clones, 85% to 95% of them found once; the top ten carry 0.1% to 0.15%. Sequenced: naive CD4+ T cells sorted from blood. Indicated subset: CD45RA+ positively selected. Every receptor here comes from a man aged 18 to 35 in good health.

The chain couples TRBV2 to TRBJ1-2, with a possible D match to TRBD1 (6 bases). Germline CDR1 is SNHLY and CDR2 is FYNNEI. The CDR3 is made up of 14 amino acids. The ends were cut back, 6 bases at V and 4 bases at J, with 15 bases in the middle. This CDR3 is CASSIERGAYGYTF. The CDR3 DNA follows: TGTGCCAGCAGCATCGAGAGGGGGGCCTATGGCTACACCTTC. The full variable domain, rest sourced from reference TRBV2 and TRBJ1-2, is EPEVTQTPSHQVTQMGQEVILRCVPISNHLYFYWYRQILGQKVEFLVSFYNNEISEKSEIFDDQFSVERPDGSNFTLKIRSTKLEDSAMYFCASSIERGAYGYTFGSGTRLTVV.

As regards this clone: Other DNA sequences in this sample translate to the same CDR3. The chain has TRBV4-3 and TRBJ2-1, with 13 bases matching TRBD2. The V gene end was trimmed by 4 bases and the J gene end by 6 bases; junction bases not matched to a gene: 0. Germline values: CDR1 LGHNA, CDR2 YSLEER. The length of the CDR3 is 14 residues. Written as DNA, the CDR3 is TGCGCCAGCAGCCGACTAGCGGGAGGCAATGAGCAGTTCTTC. This codes for CASSRLAGGNEQFF.

The chain carries TRBV6-1 and TRBJ2-4; D assignment may be TRBD1 or TRBD2 (5 bases each). Trimming removed 6 bases from V and 2 bases from J, with 11 bases in between. Germline V CDR1 and CDR2: MNHNS, SASEGT. The CDR3 has 14 amino acids. The CDR3 DNA follows: TGTGCCAGCAGCCTGGGGGAATCCAAAAACATTCAGTACTTC. Amino acids: CASSLGESKNIQYF.

The CDR3 loop is CASSFDNRRQGRSNEQFF. The DNA for the CDR3 is TGTGCCAGCAGCTTTGATAATCGGCGACAGGGAAGGTCCAATGAGCAGTTCTTC. The chain is built from TRBV7-2 and TRBJ2-1; 7 bases align to TRBD1. In germline, CDR1 is SGHTA, CDR2 FQGNSA. The ends lost 3 bases at V and 6 bases at J; junction bases unmatched: 17. The CDR3 length is 18 residues.

The rearrangement uses TRBV6-5 and TRBJ2-7; D is ambiguous. There are 15 residues in the CDR3. V lost 0 bases and J lost 1, with 10 bases in between. Germline assignment: CDR1 MNHEY and CDR2 SVGAGI. The CDR3 nucleotides read TGTGCCAGCAGTTACTCAAGTGTGGGGTCCTACGAGCAGTACTTC. Amino acid sequence: CASSYSSVGSYEQYF.

This clone was counted a single time. The chain is built from TRBV6-1 and TRBJ2-3; TRBD2 matches 12 bases. CDR3 size: 15 residues. The germline V gene encodes CDR1 MNHNS and CDR2 SASEGT. V trimming: 2 bases; J trimming: 4 bases; junction bases outside the gene matches: 1. CDR3 sequence: CASSELAGGPDTQYF. The CDR3 region has the DNA TGTGCCAGCAGTGAACTAGCGGGAGGGCCAGATACGCAGTATTTT.

The rearrangement joins TRBV2 to TRBJ1-2, with D maybe TRBD1 (5 bases). With 8 bases removed from V and 4 bases from J, the gap between germline ends came to 14 bases. Looked up from germline, CDR1 is SNHLY and CDR2 is FYNNEI. The length of the CDR3 is 13 residues. The CDR3 nucleotides are TGTGCCAGCTATTCAGCGGGGCGCTATGGCTACACCTTC. Translation gives CASYSAGRYGYTF. Filled out from reference TRBV2 and TRBJ1-2, the complete variable domain reads EPEVTQTPSHQVTQMGQEVILRCVPISNHLYFYWYRQILGQKVEFLVSFYNNEISEKSEIFDDQFSVERPDGSNFTLKIRSTKLEDSAMYFCASYSAGRYGYTFGSGTRLTVV.

This clone turned up a few times. The chain recombines TRBV18 with TRBJ2-7; the match to TRBD1 covers 8 bases. This CDR3 spans 14 amino acids. J was trimmed by 2 bases and V by 4 bases; bases with no gene match: 4. Germline lookup yields CDR1 KGHSH and CDR2 LQKENI. The CDR3 reads CASSRGQGTYEQYF. Here the CDR3 DNA reads TGTGCCAGCTCACGAGGACAGGGAACCTACGAGCAGTACTTC.

V and J are TRBV7-9 and TRBJ1-5; 8 positions match TRBD1. CDR1 SEHNR and CDR2 FQNEAQ come from the germline V gene (reference sequence). This CDR3 is 16 amino acids long. V lost 1 base, J lost 1 base, and 3 bases stayed unmatched. This CDR3 is CASSLGTGRSNQPQHF. Here the CDR3 DNA reads TGTGCCAGCAGCTTAGGGACAGGGCGAAGCAATCAGCCCCAGCATTTT.

The chain is built from TRBV5-1 and TRBJ2-3; 7 positions match TRBD2. The V gene's germline CDR1 is SGHRS and CDR2 YFSETQ. Trimming cost V 4 bases and J 2 bases; bases outside gene matches: 10. This CDR3 comprises 16 residues. The CDR3 sequence is CASSETGTTFTDTQYF. The DNA of the CDR3 is TGCGCCAGCAGCGAAACCGGGACTACTTTCACAGATACGCAGTATTTT. Drawing the rest from reference TRBV5-1 and TRBJ2-3, the complete variable domain is KAGVTQTPRYLIKTRGQQVTLSCSPISGHRSVSWYQQTPGQGLQFLFEYFSETQRNKGNFPGRFSGRQFSNSRSEMNVSTLELGDSALYLCASSETGTTFTDTQYFGPGTRLTVL.

This clone has a single count. The gene calls are TRBV30 and TRBJ2-3; D is perhaps TRBD2 (6 bases). V lost 6 bases and J lost 4, with 8 bases in between. The CDR3 contains 11 residues. The germline V gene has CDR1 GTSNPN and CDR2 SVGIG (reference sequence). For the CDR3, the DNA is TGTGCCTGCGGGAGCGCAGATACGCAGTATTTT. Encoded protein: CACGSADTQYF.

This clone has just one count. The rearrangement links TRBV4-2 to TRBJ2-1; tentatively, D is TRBD2 (6 bases). The germline CDR1 and CDR2 sequences are LGHNA and YNFKEQ. This CDR3 has 15 amino acids. V lost 1 base to trimming and J lost 5 bases, with 12 bases between them. This CDR3 is CASSQVGGNDNEQFF. In DNA, the CDR3 is TGTGCCAGCAGCCAAGTGGGGGGTAATGACAATGAGCAGTTCTTC.

The V gene is TRBV7-8, the J gene TRBJ1-4, with 9 bases aligning to TRBD1. The CDR3 is 14 residues long. CDR1 is SGHVS, CDR2 FQNEAQ, per germline. The J segment lost 8 bases and the V segment lost 1 base, leaving 2 bases of the junction unmatched. The CDR3 loop is CASSLDRGQEKLFF. DNA of the CDR3: TGTGCCAGCAGCTTAGACAGGGGGCAAGAAAAACTGTTTTTT. Full variable domain (remainder filled in from reference TRBV7-8 and TRBJ1-4): GAGVSQSPRYKVAKRGQDVALRCDPISGHVSLFWYQQALGQGPEFLTYFQNEAQLDKSGLPSDRFFAERPEGSVSTLKIQRTQQEDSAVYLCASSLDRGQEKLFFGSGTQLSVL.

This clone was detected only once. The rearrangement links TRBV2 to TRBJ2-7, with 12 bases aligning to TRBD1. The trim removed 6 bases at V and 6 bases at J, leaving 6 bases unmatched. The CDR3 contains 14 residues. Germline CDR1 reads SNHLY; CDR2 reads FYNNEI. In nucleotides, the CDR3 is TGTGCCAGCAGGTCCGGGACAGGGGGCTCCGAGCAGTACTTC. Residues: CASRSGTGGSEQYF. The whole variable domain, remainder taken from reference TRBV2 and TRBJ2-7, is EPEVTQTPSHQVTQMGQEVILRCVPISNHLYFYWYRQILGQKVEFLVSFYNNEISEKSEIFDDQFSVERPDGSNFTLKIRSTKLEDSAMYFCASRSGTGGSEQYFGPGTRLTVT.

The chain uses TRBV5-4 and TRBJ1-6; D is undetermined. This CDR3 is 15 amino acids long. The V gene lost 3 bases and the J gene lost 10 bases, with 17 bases spanning the gap. The germline V gene has CDR1 SGHNT and CDR2 YYREEE (reference sequence). CDR3 region: CASSSGGLVESPLHF. CDR3 bases: TGTGCCAGCAGCTCCGGAGGATTGGTTGAATCACCCCTCCACTTT.

The V and J genes are TRBV28 and TRBJ1-2; tentatively, D is TRBD1 (6 bases). Trimming cost V 6 bases and J 3 bases, with 14 bases left between them. The germline V gene has CDR1 MDHEN and CDR2 SYDVKM. This CDR3 has 14 amino acids. The CDR3 here is CASRPGGGYYGYTF. In DNA, the CDR3 is TGTGCCAGCAGGCCTGGCGGGGGCTACTATGGCTACACCTTC.

This clone was seen just once. The chain carries TRBV28 and TRBJ2-3, with 11 bases identical to TRBD2. The germline CDR1 and CDR2 sequences are MDHEN and SYDVKM. V lost 5 bases and J lost 7; bases outside the gene matches: 5. The CDR3 length is 14 residues. DNA for the CDR3: TGTGCCAGCAGTCCCCTAGCGGGGGGTAATACGCAGTATTTT. This gives the protein CASSPLAGGNTQYF.

The genes are TRBV28 and TRBJ2-3; D perhaps matches TRBD2 (5 bases). The germline V gene has CDR1 MDHEN and CDR2 SYDVKM. Deletions cut 2 bases from V and 1 base from J, with 10 bases between. This CDR3 has 15 amino acids. CDR3 DNA: TGTGCCAGCAGTTTAAGGAGGTCGGGCACAGATACGCAGTATTTT. Protein: CASSLRRSGTDTQYF.

This sequence joins TRBV5-1 and TRBJ2-2; D is perhaps TRBD1 (6 bases). Germline V lookup: CDR1 SGHRS, CDR2 YFSETQ. V lost 4 bases to trimming and J lost 2 bases, with 9 bases between them. This CDR3 contains 14 residues. The CDR3 DNA reads TGCGCCAGCAGCCGGACAGACAACACCGGGGAGCTGTTTTTT. This codes for CASSRTDNTGELFF.

V usage is TRBV7-2 and J usage is TRBJ2-7; D is perhaps TRBD1 (6 bases). Looked up from germline, CDR1 is SGHTA and CDR2 is FQGNSA. The CDR3 loop spans 14 amino acids. V was trimmed by 3 bases and J by 3 bases, leaving 12 bases between them. The CDR3 protein is CASSFRDKVYEQYF. CDR3 in DNA: TGTGCCAGCAGCTTCCGGGACAAGGTCTACGAGCAGTACTTC.

This clone was detected only once. The rearrangement joins TRBV28 to TRBJ1-2, with 9 bases matching TRBD1. Germline loops: CDR1 MDHEN, CDR2 SYDVKM. V lost 4 bases, J lost 10 bases, and 4 bases stayed unmatched. The CDR3 loop spans 12 amino acids. CDR3 DNA: TGTGCCAGCAGTTCGGGACAGGGTCCCTACACCTTC. Its protein product is CASSSGQGPYTF.